The TCR beta chain under discussion was sequenced for a study of blood T cell repertoires in COVID-19. Study overall: The samples span acute and convalescent COVID-19 from the United States, Italy and Spain. PBMCs, B-cell-depleted T cells, or T cells provided the cDNA or gDNA that made up the material.

How the authors handled the data: Nucleated cell number was recorded as an estimate derived from reference gene primer amplification. Data came from immunoSEQ multiplex PCR; TCRdb stores just in-frame clones and leaves some out. That table supplies the V and J calls and clone size; D and trimming were determined from the DNA. The sample contains about 140,000 clones, about 80% of which appear only once. Germline assignment: CDR1 SGHDT and CDR2 YYEEEE. CDR3 length: 16 residues. The V and J ends lost 4 bases and 1 base respectively, with 16 bases between them. Sequences were obtained from peripheral blood. The V gene is TRBV5-6, the J gene TRBJ2-3; D unresolved. The clonotype comes from a human donor in a cohort sampled during active COVID-19. CDR3: CASSPYRVPRTDTQYF. As DNA, the CDR3 is TGTGCCAGCAGCCCATACCGGGTCCCGCGCACAGATACGCAGTATTTT. The full variable domain, with the rest looked up from reference TRBV5-6 and TRBJ2-3, is DAGVTQSPTHLIKTRGQQVTLRCSPKSGHDTVSWYQQALGQGPQFIFQYYEEEERQRGNFPDRFSGHQFPNYSSELNVNALLLGDSALYLCASSPYRVPRTDTQYFGPGTRLTVL.